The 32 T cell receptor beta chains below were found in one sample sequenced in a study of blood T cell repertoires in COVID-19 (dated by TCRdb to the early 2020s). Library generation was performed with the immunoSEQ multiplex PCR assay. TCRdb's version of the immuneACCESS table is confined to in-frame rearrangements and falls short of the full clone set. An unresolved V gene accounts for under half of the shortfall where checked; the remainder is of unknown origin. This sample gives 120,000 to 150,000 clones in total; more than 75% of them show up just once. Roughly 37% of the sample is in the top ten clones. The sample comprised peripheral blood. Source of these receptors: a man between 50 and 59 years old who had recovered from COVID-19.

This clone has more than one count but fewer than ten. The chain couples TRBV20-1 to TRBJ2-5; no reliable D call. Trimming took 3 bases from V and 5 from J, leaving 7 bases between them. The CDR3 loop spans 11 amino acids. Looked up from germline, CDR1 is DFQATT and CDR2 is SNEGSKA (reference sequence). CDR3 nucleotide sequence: TGCAGTGCTAGGGCCGGGGAGACCCAGTACTTC. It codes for CSARAGETQYF.

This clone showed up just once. For the CDR3, the DNA is TGCGCCAGCAGCCAGCGCGTAACAACTAATGAAAAACTGTTTTTT. Translation: CASSQRVTTNEKLFF. This chain joins TRBV4-3 and TRBJ1-4; no reliable D call. The CDR3 is 15 residues long. V lost 3 bases to trimming and J lost 0 bases, with 8 bases between them. From germline, CDR1 is LGHNA and CDR2 YSLEER.

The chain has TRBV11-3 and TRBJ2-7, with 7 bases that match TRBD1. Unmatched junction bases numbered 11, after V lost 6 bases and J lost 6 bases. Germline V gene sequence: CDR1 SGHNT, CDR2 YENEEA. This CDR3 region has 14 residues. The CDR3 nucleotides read TGTGCCAGCAGGATGACAGGGTTGTCTTCCGAGCAGTACTTC. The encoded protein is CASRMTGLSSEQYF.

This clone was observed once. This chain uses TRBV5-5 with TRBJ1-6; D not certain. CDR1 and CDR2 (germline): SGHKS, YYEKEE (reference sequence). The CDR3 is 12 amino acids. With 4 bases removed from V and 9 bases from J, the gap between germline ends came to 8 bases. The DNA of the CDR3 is TGTGCCAGCAGCGAGGACTTTTCACCCCTCCACTTT. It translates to CASSEDFSPLHF.

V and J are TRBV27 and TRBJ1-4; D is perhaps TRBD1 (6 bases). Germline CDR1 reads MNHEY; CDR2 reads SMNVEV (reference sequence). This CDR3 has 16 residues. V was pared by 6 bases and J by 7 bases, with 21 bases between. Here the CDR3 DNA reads TGTGCCAGCAGGGACGGGCATGGGGGCGGCTTTGAAAAACTGTTTTTT. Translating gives CASRDGHGGGFEKLFF.

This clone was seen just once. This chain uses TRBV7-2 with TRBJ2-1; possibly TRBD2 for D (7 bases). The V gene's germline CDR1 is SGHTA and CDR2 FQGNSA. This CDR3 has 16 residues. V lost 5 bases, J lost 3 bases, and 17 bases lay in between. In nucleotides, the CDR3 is TGTGCCAGCAGCCTCACGAGGGGGGGCTTCTACAATGAGCAGTTCTTC. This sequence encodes CASSLTRGGFYNEQFF. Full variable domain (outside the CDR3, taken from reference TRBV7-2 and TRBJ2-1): GAGVSQSPSNKVTEKGKDVELRCDPISGHTALYWYRQSLGQGLEFLIYFQGNSAPDKSGLPSDRFSAERTGGSVSTLTIQRTQQEDSAVYLCASSLTRGGFYNEQFFGPGTRLTVL.

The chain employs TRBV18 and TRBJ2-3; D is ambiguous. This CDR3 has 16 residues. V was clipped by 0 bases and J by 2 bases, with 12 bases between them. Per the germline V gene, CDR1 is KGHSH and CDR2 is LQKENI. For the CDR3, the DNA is TGTGCCAGCTCACCACCGCTCGGAGCCTACACAGATACGCAGTATTTT. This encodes CASSPPLGAYTDTQYF. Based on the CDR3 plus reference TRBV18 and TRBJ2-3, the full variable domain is NAGVMQNPRHLVRRRGQEARLRCSPMKGHSHVYWYRQLPEEGLKFMVYLQKENIIDESGMPKERFSAEFPKEGPSILRIQQVVRGDSAAYFCASSPPLGAYTDTQYFGPGTRLTVL.

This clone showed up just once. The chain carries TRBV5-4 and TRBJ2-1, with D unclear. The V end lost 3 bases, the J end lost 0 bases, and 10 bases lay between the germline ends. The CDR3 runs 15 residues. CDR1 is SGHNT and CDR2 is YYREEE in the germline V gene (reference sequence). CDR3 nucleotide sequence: TGTGCCAGCAGCTATGACCGGAGCTCCTACAATGAGCAGTTCTTC. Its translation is CASSYDRSSYNEQFF.

CDR3 region: CASSPGTNTEAFF. CDR3 DNA sequence: TGTGCCAGCTCCCCGGGAACGAACACTGAAGCTTTCTTT. The chain links TRBV18 to TRBJ1-1; D is undetermined. CDR3 length equals 13 residues. CDR1 is KGHSH, CDR2 LQKENI, per germline. Trimming stripped 6 bases from V and 1 base from J, with 9 bases between.

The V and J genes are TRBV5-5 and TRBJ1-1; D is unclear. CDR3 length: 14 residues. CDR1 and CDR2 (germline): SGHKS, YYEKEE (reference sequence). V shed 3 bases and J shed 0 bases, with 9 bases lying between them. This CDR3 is CASSWAGMNTEAFF. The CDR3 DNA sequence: TGTGCCAGCAGCTGGGCCGGCATGAACACTGAAGCTTTCTTT.

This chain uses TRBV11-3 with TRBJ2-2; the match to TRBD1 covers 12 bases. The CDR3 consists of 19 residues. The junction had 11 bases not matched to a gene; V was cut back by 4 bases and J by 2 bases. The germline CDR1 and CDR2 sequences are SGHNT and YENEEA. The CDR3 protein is CASSSPGQGAGINTGELFF. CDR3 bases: TGTGCCAGCAGCTCACCGGGACAGGGGGCGGGAATTAACACCGGGGAGCTGTTTTTT.

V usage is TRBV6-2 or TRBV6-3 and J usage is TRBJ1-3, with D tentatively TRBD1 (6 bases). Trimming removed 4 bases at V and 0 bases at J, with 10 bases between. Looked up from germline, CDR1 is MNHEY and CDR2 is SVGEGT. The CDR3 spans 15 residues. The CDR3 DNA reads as TGTGCCAGCAGTTTGACAGGCTACTCTGGAAACACCATATATTTT. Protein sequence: CASSLTGYSGNTIYF.

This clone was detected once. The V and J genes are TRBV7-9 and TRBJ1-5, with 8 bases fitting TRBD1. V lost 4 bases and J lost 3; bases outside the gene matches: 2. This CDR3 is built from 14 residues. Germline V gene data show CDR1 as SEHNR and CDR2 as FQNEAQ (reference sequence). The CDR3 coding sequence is TGTGCCAGCAGCTCGACAGGGGTCAATCAGCCCCAGCATTTT. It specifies CASSSTGVNQPQHF.

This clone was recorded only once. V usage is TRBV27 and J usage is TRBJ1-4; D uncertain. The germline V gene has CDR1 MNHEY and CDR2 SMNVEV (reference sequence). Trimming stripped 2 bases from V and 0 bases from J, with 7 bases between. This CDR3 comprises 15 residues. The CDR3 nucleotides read TGTGCCAGCAGTTTAGCAGGAACAACTAATGAAAAACTGTTTTTT. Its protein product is CASSLAGTTNEKLFF.

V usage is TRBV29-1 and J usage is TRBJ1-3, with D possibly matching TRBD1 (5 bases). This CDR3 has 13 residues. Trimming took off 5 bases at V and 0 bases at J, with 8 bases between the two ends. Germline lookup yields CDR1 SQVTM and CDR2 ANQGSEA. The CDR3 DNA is TGCAGCGTTAAGGACACCTCTGGAAACACCATATATTTT. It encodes CSVKDTSGNTIYF.

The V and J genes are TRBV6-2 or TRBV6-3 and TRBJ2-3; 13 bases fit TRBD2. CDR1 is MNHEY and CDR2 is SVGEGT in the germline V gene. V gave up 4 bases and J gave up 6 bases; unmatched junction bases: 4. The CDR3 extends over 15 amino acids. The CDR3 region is CASSLLAGGQDTQYF. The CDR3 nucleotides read TGTGCCAGCAGTTTACTAGCGGGGGGGCAGGATACGCAGTATTTT.

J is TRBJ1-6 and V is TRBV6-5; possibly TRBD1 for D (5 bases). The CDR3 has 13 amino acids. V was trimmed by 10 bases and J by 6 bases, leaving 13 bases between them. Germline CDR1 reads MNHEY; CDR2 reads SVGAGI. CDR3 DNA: TGTGCCACCGCTACAGGTCCTAATTCACCCCTCCACTTT. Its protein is CATATGPNSPLHF.

The CDR3 bases are TGCGCCAGCAGCCTCCAAACAGGGGGCAATGAAGCTTTCTTT. Amino acid sequence: CASSLQTGGNEAFF. This rearrangement joins TRBV5-1 to TRBJ1-1; TRBD1 agrees at 9 bases. Germline loops: CDR1 SGHRS, CDR2 YFSETQ. V dropped 4 bases and J dropped 7; count of bases not matched to a gene: 8. This CDR3 has 14 residues.

CDR3 region: CASSLSGVNNQPQHF. The CDR3 nucleotides read TGTGCCAGCAGTTTATCAGGGGTGAACAATCAGCCCCAGCATTTT. The genes are TRBV27 and TRBJ1-5; D may be TRBD1 (5 bases). V lost 0 bases to trimming and J lost 3 bases, with 9 bases between them. Germline V gene sequence: CDR1 MNHEY, CDR2 SMNVEV (reference sequence). This CDR3 is built from 15 residues.

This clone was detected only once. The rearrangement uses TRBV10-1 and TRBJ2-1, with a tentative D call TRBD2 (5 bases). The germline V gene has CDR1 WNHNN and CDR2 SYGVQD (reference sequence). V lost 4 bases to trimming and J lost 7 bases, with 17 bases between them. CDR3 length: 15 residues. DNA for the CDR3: TGCGCCAGCAGTGGCACCGGGCCGGGGAGAAATGAGCAGTTCTTC. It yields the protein CASSGTGPGRNEQFF.

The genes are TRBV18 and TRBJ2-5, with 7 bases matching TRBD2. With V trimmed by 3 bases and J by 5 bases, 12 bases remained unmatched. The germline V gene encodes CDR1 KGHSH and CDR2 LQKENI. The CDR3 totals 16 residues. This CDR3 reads CASSPKSLAATETQYF. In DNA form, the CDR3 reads TGTGCCAGCTCACCGAAGTCCCTAGCGGCTACTGAGACCCAGTACTTC.

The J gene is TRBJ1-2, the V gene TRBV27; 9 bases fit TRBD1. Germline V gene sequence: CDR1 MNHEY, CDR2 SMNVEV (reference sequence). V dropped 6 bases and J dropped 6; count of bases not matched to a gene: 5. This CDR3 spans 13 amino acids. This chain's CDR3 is CASRTGGVNGYTF. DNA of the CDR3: TGTGCCAGCAGGACAGGGGGGGTGAATGGCTACACCTTC.

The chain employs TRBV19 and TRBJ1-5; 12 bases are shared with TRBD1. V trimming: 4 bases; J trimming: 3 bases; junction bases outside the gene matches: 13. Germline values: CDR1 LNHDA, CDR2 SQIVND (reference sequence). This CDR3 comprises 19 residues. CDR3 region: CASSRAGQGAKRYNQPQHF. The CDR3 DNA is TGTGCCAGTAGTAGGGCGGGACAGGGGGCGAAAAGATACAATCAGCCCCAGCATTTT.

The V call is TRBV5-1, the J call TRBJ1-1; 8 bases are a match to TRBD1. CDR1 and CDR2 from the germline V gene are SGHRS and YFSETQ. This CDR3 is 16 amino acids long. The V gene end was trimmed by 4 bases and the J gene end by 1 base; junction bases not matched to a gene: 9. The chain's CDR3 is CASSATGTGSNTEAFF. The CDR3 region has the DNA TGCGCCAGCAGCGCGACCGGGACAGGTTCGAACACTGAAGCTTTCTTT. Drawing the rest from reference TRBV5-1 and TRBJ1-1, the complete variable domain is KAGVTQTPRYLIKTRGQQVTLSCSPISGHRSVSWYQQTPGQGLQFLFEYFSETQRNKGNFPGRFSGRQFSNSRSEMNVSTLELGDSALYLCASSATGTGSNTEAFFGQGTRLTVV.

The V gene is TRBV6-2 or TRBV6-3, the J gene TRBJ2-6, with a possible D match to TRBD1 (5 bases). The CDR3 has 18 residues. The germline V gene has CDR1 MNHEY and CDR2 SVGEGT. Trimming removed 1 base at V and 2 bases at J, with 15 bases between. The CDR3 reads CASSYYGRATAGANVLTF. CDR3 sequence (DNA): TGTGCCAGCAGTTACTACGGCAGGGCGACCGCTGGGGCCAACGTCCTGACTTTC.

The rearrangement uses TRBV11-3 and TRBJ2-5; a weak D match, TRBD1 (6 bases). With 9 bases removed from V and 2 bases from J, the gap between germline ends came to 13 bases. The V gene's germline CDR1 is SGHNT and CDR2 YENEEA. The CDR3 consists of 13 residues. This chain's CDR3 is CASKQGPQETQYF. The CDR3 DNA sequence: TGTGCCAGTAAACAGGGACCGCAAGAGACCCAGTACTTC.

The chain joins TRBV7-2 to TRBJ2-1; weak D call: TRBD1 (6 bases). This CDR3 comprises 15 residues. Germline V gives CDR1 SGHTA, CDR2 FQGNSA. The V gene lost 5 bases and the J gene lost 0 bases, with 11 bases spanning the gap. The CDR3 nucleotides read TGTGCCAGCAGCGCGACAGGAAGCTCCTACAATGAGCAGTTCTTC. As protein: CASSATGSSYNEQFF.

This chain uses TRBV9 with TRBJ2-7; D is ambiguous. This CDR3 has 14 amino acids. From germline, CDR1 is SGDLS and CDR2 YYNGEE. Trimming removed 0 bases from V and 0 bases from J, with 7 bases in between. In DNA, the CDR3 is TGTGCCAGCAGCGTAGATCATAGCTCCTACGAGCAGTACTTC. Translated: CASSVDHSSYEQYF.

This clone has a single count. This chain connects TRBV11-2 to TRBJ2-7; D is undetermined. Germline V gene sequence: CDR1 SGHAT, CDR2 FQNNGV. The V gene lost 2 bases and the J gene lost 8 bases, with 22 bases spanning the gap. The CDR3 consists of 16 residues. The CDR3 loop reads CASSLSFGWAWYQQYF. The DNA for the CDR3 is TGTGCCAGCAGCTTATCTTTTGGGTGGGCCTGGTATCAGCAGTACTTC.

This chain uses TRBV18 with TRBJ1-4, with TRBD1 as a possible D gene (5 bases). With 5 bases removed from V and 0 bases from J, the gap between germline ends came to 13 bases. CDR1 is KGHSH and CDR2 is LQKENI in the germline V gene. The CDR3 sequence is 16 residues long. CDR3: CASSSGVGATNEKLFF. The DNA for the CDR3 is TGTGCCAGCTCATCGGGAGTGGGGGCAACTAATGAAAAACTGTTTTTT.

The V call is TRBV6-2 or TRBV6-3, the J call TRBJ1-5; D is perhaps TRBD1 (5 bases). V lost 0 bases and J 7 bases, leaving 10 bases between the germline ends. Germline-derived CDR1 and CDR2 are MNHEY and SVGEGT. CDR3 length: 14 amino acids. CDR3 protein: CASSYSQTVQPQHF. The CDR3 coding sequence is TGTGCCAGCAGTTACTCACAGACAGTCCAGCCCCAGCATTTT.

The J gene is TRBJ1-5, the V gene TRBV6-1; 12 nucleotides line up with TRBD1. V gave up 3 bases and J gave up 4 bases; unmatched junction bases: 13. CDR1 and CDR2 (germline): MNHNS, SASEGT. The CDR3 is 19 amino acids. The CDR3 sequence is CASSDFPGQGAQGNQPQHF. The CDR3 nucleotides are TGTGCCAGCAGTGACTTCCCGGGACAGGGGGCGCAAGGAAATCAGCCCCAGCATTTT.